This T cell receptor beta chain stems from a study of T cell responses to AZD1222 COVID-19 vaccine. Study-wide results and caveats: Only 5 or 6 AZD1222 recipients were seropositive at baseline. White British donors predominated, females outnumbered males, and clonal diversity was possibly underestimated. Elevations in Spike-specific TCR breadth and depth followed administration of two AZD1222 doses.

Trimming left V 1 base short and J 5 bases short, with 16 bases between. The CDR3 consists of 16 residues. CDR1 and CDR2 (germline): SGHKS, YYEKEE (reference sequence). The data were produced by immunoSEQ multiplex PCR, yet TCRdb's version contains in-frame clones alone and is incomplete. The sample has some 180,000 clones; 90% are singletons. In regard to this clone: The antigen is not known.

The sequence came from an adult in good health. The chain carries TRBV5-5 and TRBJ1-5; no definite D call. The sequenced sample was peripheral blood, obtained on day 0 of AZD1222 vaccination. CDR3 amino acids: CASSLSAVRGDQPQHF. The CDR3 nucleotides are TGTGCCAGCAGCTTGTCAGCGGTCAGAGGTGATCAGCCCCAGCATTTT.